This T cell receptor (beta chain) was sequenced during a study of T cell repertoires in cytomegalovirus infection. Study results and limitations: HLA-C-restricted CMV-specific TCR beta clonotypes prevailed in the ex vivo response.

TCRdb analysed the reads with MiXCR anew, one entry per CDR3 protein. The table lists hundreds of thousands of distinct CDR3 sequences, roughly 30% of them singletons, with around 15% in the top ten. This clonotype was counted at least ten times. Its antigen is unknown. V lost 5 bases and J lost 6, with 10 bases in between. Per the germline V gene, CDR1 is SEHNR and CDR2 is FQNEAQ (reference sequence). This CDR3 region has 12 residues. This clonotype was obtained from a human donor in good health (CMV status not recorded). Some clones in this sample may be carry-over from other donors' samples. The sequencing here drew on cultured CD8+ T cells from PBMCs, taken from culture after CMV antigen stimulation. The J gene is TRBJ1-2, the V gene TRBV7-9, with D unresolved. In DNA, the CDR3 is TGTGCCAGCAGCACCTCAGTAGATGGCTACACCTTC. It yields the protein CASSTSVDGYTF.